Below, 26 T cell receptor beta chains from the same sample are listed, as sequenced in a study of technical replicates of blood from a few donors (TCRdb year 2017). The library was produced with the immunoSEQ multiplex PCR assay. Imported from immuneACCESS, the table was reduced by TCRdb to in-frame sequences with V and J called. These copies leave out some clones; in studies compared against another copy, an unresolved V gene accounts for under half, and the cause of the remainder is not known. This sample has roughly 48,000 clones in its table, and 92% of those were observed once. The ten largest account for 3.5% to 4.5% of the sample. The source material was PBMCs. The origin of the receptors is a human donor in good health. Some clones in this sample may be carry-over from other donors' samples.

The chain employs TRBV4-1 and TRBJ1-1; D is undetermined. V lost 0 bases and J lost 4, with 12 bases in between. There are 15 residues in the CDR3. Germline CDR1 reads MGHRA; CDR2 reads YSYEKL. CDR3 sequence: CASSQDPTDRTEAFF. The CDR3 DNA is TGCGCCAGCAGCCAAGATCCCACTGATCGCACTGAAGCTTTCTTT.

This clone was picked up one time. V and J are TRBV15 and TRBJ2-2; D possibly corresponds to TRBD2 (6 bases). Germline CDR1 is LNHNV and CDR2 is YYDKDF (reference sequence). V dropped 0 bases and J dropped 5 bases, with 13 bases sitting between them. This CDR3 has 16 amino acids. The CDR3 coding sequence is TGTGCCACCAGCAGAGATGGTTCAGGGAGGACCGGGGAGCTGTTTTTT. It specifies CATSRDGSGRTGELFF. Full variable domain (missing parts from reference TRBV15 and TRBJ2-2): DAMVIQNPRYQVTQFGKPVTLSCSQTLNHNVMYWYQQKSSQAPKLLFHYYDKDFNNEADTPDNFQSRRPNTSFCFLDIRSPGLGDTAMYLCATSRDGSGRTGELFFGEGSRLTVL.

V is TRBV12-2 and J is TRBJ2-1; the table gives TRBD2 as D, unverified against the DNA. TRBV12-2 is a known pseudogene. The CDR3 runs to 15 residues. The CDR3 DNA is TGTGCAAGTCGCTCCTGTAGCGGGCCGGGGGATGAGCAGTTCTTC. Its translation: CASRSCSGPGDEQFF.

The chain employs TRBV27 and TRBJ1-1, with 7 bases that match TRBD1. From germline, CDR1 is MNHEY and CDR2 SMNVEV (reference sequence). The CDR3 consists of 15 residues. J lost 0 bases, V lost 6 bases, and 7 bases had no gene match. CDR3 coding DNA: TGTGCCAGCAGGGACAGAGGGGGCATGAACACTGAAGCTTTCTTT. As protein: CASRDRGGMNTEAFF.

The CDR3 loop is CASSPPTGGWMNTEAFF. The CDR3 coding sequence is TGTGCCAGCTCACCACCGACGGGGGGCTGGATGAACACTGAAGCTTTCTTT. The chain couples TRBV18 to TRBJ1-1; perhaps TRBD1 as D (6 bases). CDR1 is KGHSH, CDR2 LQKENI, per germline. The CDR3 covers 17 residues. V lost 0 bases and J 0 bases, leaving 14 bases between the germline ends. The full variable domain, in which reference TRBV18 and TRBJ1-1 provide the parts outside the CDR3, is NAGVMQNPRHLVRRRGQEARLRCSPMKGHSHVYWYRQLPEEGLKFMVYLQKENIIDESGMPKERFSAEFPKEGPSILRIQQVVRGDSAAYFCASSPPTGGWMNTEAFFGQGTRLTVV.

The rearrangement links TRBV7-2 to TRBJ2-2, with 10 bases fitting TRBD1. V was pared by 0 bases and J by 5 bases, with 3 bases of the junction left unmatched. The CDR3 has 16 amino acids. Looked up from germline, CDR1 is SGHTA and CDR2 is FQGNSA. The CDR3, as DNA: TGTGCCAGCAGCTTAGCGGGACAGGGGAGGACCGGGGAGCTGTTTTTT. Translation: CASSLAGQGRTGELFF.

The chain recombines TRBV7-9 with TRBJ1-3; 7 nucleotides align to TRBD1. From germline, CDR1 is SEHNR and CDR2 FQNEAQ (reference sequence). The CDR3 covers 16 residues. V lost 4 bases to trimming and J lost 4 bases; unmatched junction nucleotides: 10. CDR3 in amino acids: CASSSVRTGEGNTIYF. CDR3 nucleotides: TGTGCCAGCAGCTCTGTCCGGACAGGAGAAGGAAACACCATATATTTT. The full variable domain, its missing parts supplied by reference TRBV7-9 and TRBJ1-3, is DTGVSQNPRHKITKRGQNVTFRCDPISEHNRLYWYRQTLGQGPEFLTYFQNEAQLEKSRLLSDRFSAERPKGSFSTLEIQRTEQGDSAMYLCASSSVRTGEGNTIYFGEGSWLTVV.

With regard to this clone: An end of the junction differs from the germline gene, which may be a read error. The J gene is TRBJ2-1, the V gene TRBV7-2; TRBD1 matches 10 bases. Germline-derived CDR1 and CDR2 are SGHTA and FQGNSA. The CDR3 loop spans 17 amino acids. The chain's CDR3 is CASGLPNLGQGLDEQFF. The CDR3 DNA reads TGTGCCAGCGGCTTACCGAACCTGGGACAGGGGCTTGATGAGCAGTTCTTC.

This clone was seen a single time. The chain has TRBV7-9 and TRBJ1-2, with a weak D call TRBD1 (6 bases). Germline V lookup: CDR1 SEHNR, CDR2 FQNEAQ (reference sequence). The CDR3 has 15 amino acids. The V and J ends lost 1 base and 2 bases respectively, with 11 bases between them. The chain's CDR3 is CASSLEQGMNYGYTF. The CDR3 DNA reads TGTGCCAGCAGCTTAGAACAGGGAATGAACTATGGCTACACCTTC. The whole variable domain, remainder taken from reference TRBV7-9 and TRBJ1-2, is DTGVSQNPRHKITKRGQNVTFRCDPISEHNRLYWYRQTLGQGPEFLTYFQNEAQLEKSRLLSDRFSAERPKGSFSTLEIQRTEQGDSAMYLCASSLEQGMNYGYTFGSGTRLTVV.

The chain links TRBV6-5 to TRBJ2-7, with 13 bases aligning to TRBD2. The CDR3 consists of 14 residues. V trimming: 6 bases; J trimming: 6 bases; junction bases outside the gene matches: 5. Germline V gene data show CDR1 as MNHEY and CDR2 as SVGAGI. The CDR3 coding sequence is TGTGCCAGCAGAGGACTAGCGGGAGATTTCGAGCAGTACTTC. Its protein is CASRGLAGDFEQYF.

V usage is TRBV5-6 and J usage is TRBJ1-1; D is ambiguous. The CDR3 loop spans 16 amino acids. Germline lookup yields CDR1 SGHDT and CDR2 YYEEEE. V was cut by 0 bases and J by 0 bases, with 12 bases left in between. The CDR3 DNA reads TGTGCCAGCAGCTTGGGCCAGCGCCTTATGAACACTGAAGCTTTCTTT. This gives the protein CASSLGQRLMNTEAFF.

The J gene is TRBJ1-2, the V gene TRBV7-6; no definite D call. Germline-derived CDR1 and CDR2 are SGHVS and FNYEAQ. CDR3 length: 13 residues. V was pared by 4 bases and J by 3 bases, with 9 bases between. CDR3 DNA: TGTGCCAGCAGCTCATACAGTGACTATGGCTACACCTTC. Protein sequence: CASSSYSDYGYTF.

This clone has a single count. The chain employs TRBV6-1 and TRBJ2-7, with 9 positions matching TRBD1. Looked up from germline, CDR1 is MNHNS and CDR2 is SASEGT. This CDR3 is built from 15 residues. With 6 bases clipped from V and 2 bases from J, the junction kept 8 bases outside the gene matches. CDR3 sequence reads: CASRLTGGIPYEQYF. The DNA for the CDR3 is TGTGCCAGCAGACTAACAGGGGGCATTCCCTACGAGCAGTACTTC.

The chain employs TRBV7-2 and TRBJ2-1; 12 bases fit TRBD2. Germline CDR1 SGHTA, CDR2 FQGNSA. The CDR3 consists of 16 residues. With 6 bases clipped from V and 9 bases from J, the junction kept 12 bases outside the gene matches. The CDR3 DNA follows: TGTGCCAGCAGTTTGTCGACTAGCGGGGGACCTCTTGAGCAGTTCTTC. The encoded protein is CASSLSTSGGPLEQFF.

The genes are TRBV7-3 and TRBJ2-2; a weak D match, TRBD2 (6 bases). V was pared by 5 bases and J by 7 bases, with 14 bases between. The CDR3 runs 14 residues. Germline CDR1 SGHTA, CDR2 FQGTGA. CDR3 in amino acids: CASSSGAGGGELFF. CDR3 sequence (DNA): TGTGCCAGCAGCAGCGGAGCCGGGGGCGGGGAGCTGTTTTTT.

The V and J genes are TRBV6-4 and TRBJ2-2; D may be TRBD1 (5 bases). From germline, CDR1 is MRHNA and CDR2 SNTAGT. The V end lost 4 bases, the J end lost 6 bases, and 15 bases lay between the germline ends. The CDR3 has 15 amino acids. The CDR3 is CASSAGQGVSGELFF. The CDR3 DNA reads TGTGCCAGCAGTGCCGGGCAGGGTGTGTCCGGGGAGCTGTTTTTT.

This clone showed up just once. The chain links TRBV7-2 to TRBJ2-3, with D possibly TRBD1 on 6 matching bases. The CDR3 covers 13 residues. V lost 7 bases, J lost 4 bases, and 12 bases lay in between. From germline, CDR1 is SGHTA and CDR2 FQGNSA. The CDR3 reads CASTRGRSDTQYF. CDR3 DNA sequence: TGTGCCAGCACCAGGGGCCGATCAGATACGCAGTATTTT.

With regard to this clone: Compared with germline, one end of the junction differs, possibly owing to a read error. The chain carries TRBV5-1 and TRBJ2-1, with TRBD1 matching over 9 bases. Germline V gene lookup returns CDR1 SGHRS and CDR2 YFSETQ. The CDR3 has 15 amino acids. This CDR3 reads CASRLAGTGKGEQFF. CDR3 nucleotides: TGCGCCAGCAGATTGGCCGGGACAGGGAAGGGTGAGCAGTTCTTC.

The chain couples TRBV4-2 to TRBJ2-5, with 10 bases that match TRBD2. With 2 bases clipped from V and 5 bases from J, the junction kept 8 bases outside the gene matches. The CDR3 runs 16 residues. Per germline, CDR1 LGHNA and CDR2 YNFKEQ. CDR3 protein: CASSQPASGGPETQYF. The DNA for the CDR3 is TGTGCCAGCAGCCAACCGGCTAGCGGGGGCCCTGAGACCCAGTACTTC.

The rearrangement joins TRBV29-1 to TRBJ2-6; TRBD1 agrees at 7 bases. Germline V gene data show CDR1 as SQVTM and CDR2 as ANQGSEA. Trimming at V came to 6 bases and at J to 1 base, leaving 18 bases not matched to a gene. This CDR3 is built from 19 residues. Here the CDR3 reads CSVTRDRIGPGSGANVLTF. The DNA for the CDR3 is TGCAGCGTGACCCGGGACAGAATAGGGCCCGGATCTGGGGCCAACGTCCTGACTTTC.

The chain employs TRBV16 and TRBJ2-7; 7 positions match TRBD1. Germline CDR1 reads KGHSY; CDR2 reads FQNENV. Trimming cost V 3 bases and J 6 bases; bases outside gene matches: 5. The CDR3 is made up of 13 amino acids. The CDR3 region is CASSQTTGSEQYF. The CDR3 DNA reads TGTGCCAGCAGCCAGACGACAGGGTCCGAGCAGTACTTC. Using reference TRBV16 and TRBJ2-7 for the parts outside the CDR3, the full variable domain is GEEVAQTPKHLVRGEGQKAKLYCAPIKGHSYVFWYQQVLKNEFKFLISFQNENVFDETGMPKERFSAKCLPNSPCSLEIQATKLEDSAVYFCASSQTTGSEQYFGPGTRLTVT.

The rearrangement links TRBV7-6 to TRBJ2-5; 7 nucleotides agree with TRBD2. After removal of 5 bases from V and 4 bases from J, the junction contained 7 bases not matched to a gene. CDR3 length: 14 amino acids. Germline V gene lookup returns CDR1 SGHVS and CDR2 FNYEAQ. Here the CDR3 reads CASSPPTGGETQYF. The DNA of the CDR3 is TGTGCCAGCAGCCCCCCCACGGGGGGAGAGACCCAGTACTTC.

The rearrangement links TRBV11-2 to TRBJ1-2; D uncertain. The germline V gene encodes CDR1 SGHAT and CDR2 FQNNGV. Trimming took off 5 bases at V and 2 bases at J, with 12 bases between the two ends. The CDR3 consists of 14 residues. CDR3 bases: TGTGCCAGCAGCCCACTTCGACACAACTATGGCTACACCTTC. Translating gives CASSPLRHNYGYTF.

The chain couples TRBV7-2 to TRBJ2-7; TRBD2 matches 7 bases. There are 12 residues in the CDR3. Germline loops: CDR1 SGHTA, CDR2 FQGNSA. V lost 3 bases and J lost 6; bases outside the gene matches: 2. CDR3 loop: CASSFPGGEQYF. The CDR3 nucleotides read TGTGCCAGCAGCTTCCCGGGAGGCGAGCAGTACTTC.

The chain has TRBV2 and TRBJ2-2, with 9 bases matching TRBD2. The CDR3 spans 15 residues. Germline V CDR1 and CDR2: SNHLY, FYNNEI. The V and J ends lost 6 bases and 5 bases, in that order; junction bases with no gene match: 7. CDR3 sequence reads: CASRGGRAGTGELFF. The DNA of the CDR3 is TGTGCCAGCAGAGGCGGGAGGGCCGGTACCGGGGAGCTGTTTTTT. The complete variable domain, with remaining parts taken from reference TRBV2 and TRBJ2-2, reads EPEVTQTPSHQVTQMGQEVILRCVPISNHLYFYWYRQILGQKVEFLVSFYNNEISEKSEIFDDQFSVERPDGSNFTLKIRSTKLEDSAMYFCASRGGRAGTGELFFGEGSRLTVL.

The chain combines TRBV4-1 with TRBJ1-6, with 11 bases that match TRBD1. Trimming took 3 bases from V and 8 from J; bases not matched to a gene: 6. In germline, CDR1 is MGHRA, CDR2 YSYEKL. CDR3 length equals 16 residues. CDR3 in amino acids: CASSHYPGQGDSPLHF. The DNA for the CDR3 is TGCGCCAGCAGCCACTATCCGGGACAGGGGGATTCACCCCTCCACTTT.